The sequence of this T cell receptor (beta chain) was determined in a study of T cells in Graves' hyperthyroidism and ophthalmopathy. The CDR3 is made up of 13 amino acids. Trimming cost V 2 bases and J 4 bases, with 8 bases left between them. Germline V gives CDR1 LNHNV, CDR2 YYDKDF (reference sequence). Amplification yielded TCR beta CDR3 regions, with RNA transcripts as the source. Primed by the HTBI set, a first-round RT-PCR was run on the TCR CDR3. Each CDR3 protein gets one entry after TCRdb re-called the multiplex PCR reads with MiXCR. Of 660,000 or so distinct CDR3 sequences listed, approximately 42% are singletons.

Sequenced material: peripheral blood or thyroid tissue (not recorded which). The receptor was isolated from an adult man with Graves' disease, either hyperthyroidism or ophthalmopathy (not recorded which). The J gene is TRBJ2-5, the V gene TRBV15; no clear D gene. The CDR3 protein is CATSRRGGETQYF. DNA for the CDR3: TGTGCCACCAGCAGACGCGGTGGAGAGACCCAGTACTTC. The variable domain in full, with the rest retrieved from reference TRBV15 and TRBJ2-5, is DAMVIQNPRYQVTQFGKPVTLSCSQTLNHNVMYWYQQKSSQAPKLLFHYYDKDFNNEADTPDNFQSRRPNTSFCFLDIRSPGLGDTAMYLCATSRRGGETQYFGPGTRLLVL.